This TCR beta chain was identified during a study of OX40 agonist ivuxolimab in advanced cancers. Overall study: The dose-escalation cohort was around 83% male, with a mean age of around 60 years, ranging roughly 23 to 85. Study findings and constraints: Clonal expansion by week 6 occurred in CD4+ and CD8+ blood T cells (at 0.1 to 3.0 mg/kg).

Some clones are missing from TCRdb's copy, which holds only in-frame ones; the method was immunoSEQ multiplex PCR. The data show roughly 53,000 clones, approximately 75% seen once. V lost 9 bases, J lost 3 bases, and 11 bases stayed unmatched. CDR3 length: 14 residues. The germline V gene has CDR1 SNHLY and CDR2 FYNNEI. People who had autoimmune disease history or systemic immunosuppression were excluded. As for this clone: Its cognate antigen is unknown.

The source was CD4+ or CD8+ T cells sorted from blood, collected in a trial of the OX40 agonist ivuxolimab. The V and J genes are TRBV2 and TRBJ2-7; TRBD1 matches 7 bases. The TCR comes from an adult with an advanced solid tumor such as melanoma, head and neck, liver or kidney cancer. The CDR3 is CARGTGTAYYEQYF. DNA for the CDR3: TGTGCCAGAGGCACCGGGACAGCCTACTACGAGCAGTACTTC.